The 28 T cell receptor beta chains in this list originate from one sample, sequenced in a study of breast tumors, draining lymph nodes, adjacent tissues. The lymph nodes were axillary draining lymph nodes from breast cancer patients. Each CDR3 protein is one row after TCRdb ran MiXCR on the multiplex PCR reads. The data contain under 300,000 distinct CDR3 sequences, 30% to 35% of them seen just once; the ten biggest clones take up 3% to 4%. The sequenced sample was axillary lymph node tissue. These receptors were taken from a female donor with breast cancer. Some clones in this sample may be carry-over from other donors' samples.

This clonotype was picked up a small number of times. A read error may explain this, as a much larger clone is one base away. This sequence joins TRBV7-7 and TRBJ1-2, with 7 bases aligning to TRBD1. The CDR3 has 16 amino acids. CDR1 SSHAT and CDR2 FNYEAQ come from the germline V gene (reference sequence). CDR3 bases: TGTGCTAGCAGCCCACGCAGACAGGGAATTGCCTATGGCCACACCTTC. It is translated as CASSPRRQGIAYGHTF.

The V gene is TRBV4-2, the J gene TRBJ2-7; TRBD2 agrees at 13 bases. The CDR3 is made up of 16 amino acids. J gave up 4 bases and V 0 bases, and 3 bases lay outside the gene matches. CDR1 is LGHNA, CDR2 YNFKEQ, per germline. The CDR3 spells CASSQEPGLAGYEQYF. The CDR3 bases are TGTGCCAGCAGCCAAGAGCCGGGACTAGCGGGATACGAGCAGTACTTC.

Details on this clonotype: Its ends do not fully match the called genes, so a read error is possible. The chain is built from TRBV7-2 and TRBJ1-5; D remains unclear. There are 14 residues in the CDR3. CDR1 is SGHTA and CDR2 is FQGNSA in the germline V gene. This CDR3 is CASSLWIGNEPQHF. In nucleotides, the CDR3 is TGTGCCAGCAGCTTATGGATCGGCAATGAGCCCCAGCATTTT.

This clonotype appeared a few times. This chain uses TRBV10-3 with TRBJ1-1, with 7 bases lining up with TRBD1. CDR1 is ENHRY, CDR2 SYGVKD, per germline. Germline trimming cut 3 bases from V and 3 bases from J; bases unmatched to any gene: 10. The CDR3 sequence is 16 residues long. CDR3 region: CAISEGGQTSHTEAFF. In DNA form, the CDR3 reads TGTGCCATCAGTGAAGGGGGACAGACTTCCCACACTGAAGCTTTCTTT.

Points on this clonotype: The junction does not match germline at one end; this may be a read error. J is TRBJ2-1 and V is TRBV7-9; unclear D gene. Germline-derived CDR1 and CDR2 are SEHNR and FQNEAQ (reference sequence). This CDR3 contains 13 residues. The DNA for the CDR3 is TGTGCCAGCACCTACCGGCTTAACAATGGGCAGTTCTTC. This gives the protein CASTYRLNNGQFF.

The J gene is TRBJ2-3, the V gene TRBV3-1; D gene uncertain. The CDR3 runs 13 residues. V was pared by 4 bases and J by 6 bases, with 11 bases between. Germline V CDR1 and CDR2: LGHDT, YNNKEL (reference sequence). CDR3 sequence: CASSLRVADTQYF. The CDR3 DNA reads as TGTGCCAGCAGCCTACGTGTCGCGGATACGCAGTATTTT.

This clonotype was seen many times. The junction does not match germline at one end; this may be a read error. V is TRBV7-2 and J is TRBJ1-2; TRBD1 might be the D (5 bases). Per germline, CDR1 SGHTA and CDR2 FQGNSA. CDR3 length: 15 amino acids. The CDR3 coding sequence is TGTGCCAGCATCGCCCCAGGGCAAGGCTTTAGTGGCTACCCCTTC. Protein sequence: CASIAPGQGFSGYPF.

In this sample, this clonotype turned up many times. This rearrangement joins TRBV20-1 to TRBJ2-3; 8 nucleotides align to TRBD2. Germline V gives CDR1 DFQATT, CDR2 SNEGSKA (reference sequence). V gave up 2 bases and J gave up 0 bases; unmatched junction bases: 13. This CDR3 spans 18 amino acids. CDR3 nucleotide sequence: TGCAGTGCTAGATCTTTTCGGACTAGCAAAGCTAGCACAGATACGCAGTATTTT. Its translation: CSARSFRTSKASTDTQYF.

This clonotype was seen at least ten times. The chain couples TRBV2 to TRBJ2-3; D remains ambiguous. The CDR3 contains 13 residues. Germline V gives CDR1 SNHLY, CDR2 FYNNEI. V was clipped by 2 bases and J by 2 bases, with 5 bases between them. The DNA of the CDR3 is TGTGCCAGCAGTGAATTCACCACAGATACGCAGTATTTT. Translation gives CASSEFTTDTQYF.

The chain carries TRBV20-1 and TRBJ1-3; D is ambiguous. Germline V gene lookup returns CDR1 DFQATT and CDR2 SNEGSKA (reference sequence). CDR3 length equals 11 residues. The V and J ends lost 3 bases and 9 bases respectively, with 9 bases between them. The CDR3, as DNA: TGCAGTGCTAGGGGCCAAAGCACCATATATTTT. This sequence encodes CSARGQSTIYF.

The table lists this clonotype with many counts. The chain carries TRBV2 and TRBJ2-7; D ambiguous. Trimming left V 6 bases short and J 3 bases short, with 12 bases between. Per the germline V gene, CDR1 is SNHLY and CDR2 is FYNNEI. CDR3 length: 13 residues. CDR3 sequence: CASRRARYYEQYF. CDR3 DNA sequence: TGTGCCAGCAGAAGGGCAAGGTACTACGAGCAGTACTTC.

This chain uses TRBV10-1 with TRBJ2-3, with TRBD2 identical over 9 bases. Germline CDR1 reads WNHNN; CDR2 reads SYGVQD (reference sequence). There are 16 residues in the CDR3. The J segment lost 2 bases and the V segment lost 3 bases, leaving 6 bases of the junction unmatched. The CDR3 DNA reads TGCGCCAGCAGTGACTCGGCTAGCGGGGACACAGATACGCAGTATTTT. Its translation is CASSDSASGDTDTQYF.

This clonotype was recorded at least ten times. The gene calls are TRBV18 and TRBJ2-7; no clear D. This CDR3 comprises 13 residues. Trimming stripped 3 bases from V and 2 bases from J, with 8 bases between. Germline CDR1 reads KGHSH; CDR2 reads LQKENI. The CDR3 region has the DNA TGTGCCAGCTCACCCGTAAAGGCCTACGAGCAGTACTTC. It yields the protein CASSPVKAYEQYF. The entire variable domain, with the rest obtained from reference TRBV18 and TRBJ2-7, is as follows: NAGVMQNPRHLVRRRGQEARLRCSPMKGHSHVYWYRQLPEEGLKFMVYLQKENIIDESGMPKERFSAEFPKEGPSILRIQQVVRGDSAAYFCASSPVKAYEQYFGPGTRLTVT.

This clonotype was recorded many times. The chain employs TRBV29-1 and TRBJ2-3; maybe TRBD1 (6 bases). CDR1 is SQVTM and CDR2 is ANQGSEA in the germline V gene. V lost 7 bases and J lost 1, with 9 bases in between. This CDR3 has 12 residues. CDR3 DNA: TGCAGCGAGGACAGTCGCACAGATACGCAGTATTTT. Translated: CSEDSRTDTQYF.

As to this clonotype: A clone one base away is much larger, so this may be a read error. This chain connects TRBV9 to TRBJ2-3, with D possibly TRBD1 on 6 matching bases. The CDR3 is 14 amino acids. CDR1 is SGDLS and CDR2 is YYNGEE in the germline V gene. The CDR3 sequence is CASSAGTRTDTQSF. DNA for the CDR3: TGTGCCAGCAGCGCCGGGACACGCACAGATACGCAGTCTTTT.

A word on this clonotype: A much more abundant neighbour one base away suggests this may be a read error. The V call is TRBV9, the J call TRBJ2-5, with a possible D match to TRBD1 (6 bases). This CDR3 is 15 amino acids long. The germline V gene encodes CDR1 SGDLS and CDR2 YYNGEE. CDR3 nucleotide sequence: TGTGCCAGCAGCGTAGTTTCAGGGGCGGTAGAGACCCCGTACTTC. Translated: CASSVVSGAVETPYF.

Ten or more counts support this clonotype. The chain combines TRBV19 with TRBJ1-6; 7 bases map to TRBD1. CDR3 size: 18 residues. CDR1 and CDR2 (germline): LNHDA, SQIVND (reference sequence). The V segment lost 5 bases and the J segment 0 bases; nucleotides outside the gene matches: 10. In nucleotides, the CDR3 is TGTGCCAGTAGTGCGCAGACAGGGATGAGCTCCTATAATTCACCCCTCCACTTT. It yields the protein CASSAQTGMSSYNSPLHF.

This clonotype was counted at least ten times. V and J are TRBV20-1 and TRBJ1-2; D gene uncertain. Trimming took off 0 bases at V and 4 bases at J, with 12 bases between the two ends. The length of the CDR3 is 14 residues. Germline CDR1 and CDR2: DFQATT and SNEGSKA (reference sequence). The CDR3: CSARDHQNPYGYTF. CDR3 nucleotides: TGCAGTGCTAGAGATCACCAGAACCCCTATGGCTACACCTTC.

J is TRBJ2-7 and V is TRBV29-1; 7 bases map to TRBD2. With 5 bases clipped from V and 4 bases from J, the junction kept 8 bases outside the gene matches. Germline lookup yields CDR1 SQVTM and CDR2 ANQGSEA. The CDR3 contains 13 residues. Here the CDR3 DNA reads TGCAGCGTTAGTCGGGGGGTGTTATACGAGCAGTACTTC. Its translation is CSVSRGVLYEQYF.

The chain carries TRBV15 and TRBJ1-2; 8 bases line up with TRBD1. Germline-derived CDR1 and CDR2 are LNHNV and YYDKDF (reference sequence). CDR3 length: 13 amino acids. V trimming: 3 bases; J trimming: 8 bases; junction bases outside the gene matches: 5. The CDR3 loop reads CATSSTTGVGYTF. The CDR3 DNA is TGTGCCACCAGCAGTACGACAGGGGTGGGCTACACCTTC.

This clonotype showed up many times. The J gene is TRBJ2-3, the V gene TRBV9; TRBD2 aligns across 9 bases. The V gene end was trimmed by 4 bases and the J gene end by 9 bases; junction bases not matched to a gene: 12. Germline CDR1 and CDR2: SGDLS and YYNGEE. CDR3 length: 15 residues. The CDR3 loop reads CASSPAGGPPDTQYF. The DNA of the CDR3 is TGTGCCAGCAGCCCAGCGGGAGGCCCTCCTGACACGCAGTATTTT.

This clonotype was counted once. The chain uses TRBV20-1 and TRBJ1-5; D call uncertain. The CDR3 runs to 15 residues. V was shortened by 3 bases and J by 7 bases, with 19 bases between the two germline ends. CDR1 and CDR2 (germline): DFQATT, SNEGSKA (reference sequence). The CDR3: CSASRLAGAEQPQHF. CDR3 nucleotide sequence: TGCAGTGCTAGCCGACTAGCGGGAGCCGAGCAGCCCCAGCATTTT.

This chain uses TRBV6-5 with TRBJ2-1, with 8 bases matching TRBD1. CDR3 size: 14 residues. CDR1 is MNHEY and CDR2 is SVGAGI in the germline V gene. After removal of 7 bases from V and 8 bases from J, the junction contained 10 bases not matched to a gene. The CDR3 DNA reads TGTGCCAGCATTCCGACAGGGGAGAGTGATGAGCAGTTCTTC. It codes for CASIPTGESDEQFF.

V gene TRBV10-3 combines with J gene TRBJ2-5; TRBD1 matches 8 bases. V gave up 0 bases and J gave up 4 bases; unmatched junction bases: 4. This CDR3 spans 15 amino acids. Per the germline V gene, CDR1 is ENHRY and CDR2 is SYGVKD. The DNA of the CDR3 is TGTGCCATCAGTGAGTCGACAGGGGTAGGAGAGACCCAGTACTTC. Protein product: CAISESTGVGETQYF.

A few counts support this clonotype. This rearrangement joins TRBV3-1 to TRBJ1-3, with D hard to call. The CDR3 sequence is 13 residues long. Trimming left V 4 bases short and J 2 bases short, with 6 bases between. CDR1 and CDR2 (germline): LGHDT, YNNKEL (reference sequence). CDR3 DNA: TGTGCCAGCAGCCCCCCGACTGGAAACACCATATATTTT. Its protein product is CASSPPTGNTIYF.

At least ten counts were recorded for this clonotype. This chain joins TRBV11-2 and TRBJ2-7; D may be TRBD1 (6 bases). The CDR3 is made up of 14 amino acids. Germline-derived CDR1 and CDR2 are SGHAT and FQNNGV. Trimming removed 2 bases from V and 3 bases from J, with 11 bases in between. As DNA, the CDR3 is TGTGCCAGCAGCTTAACCAGGGGATTCTACGAGCAGTACTTC. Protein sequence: CASSLTRGFYEQYF.

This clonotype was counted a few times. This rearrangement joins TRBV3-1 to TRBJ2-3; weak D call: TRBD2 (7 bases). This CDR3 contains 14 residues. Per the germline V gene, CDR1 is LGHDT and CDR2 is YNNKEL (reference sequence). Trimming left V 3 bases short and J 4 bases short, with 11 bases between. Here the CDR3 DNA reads TGTGCCAGCAGCCATGGGGGGGGCGCAGATACGCAGTATTTT. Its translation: CASSHGGGADTQYF.

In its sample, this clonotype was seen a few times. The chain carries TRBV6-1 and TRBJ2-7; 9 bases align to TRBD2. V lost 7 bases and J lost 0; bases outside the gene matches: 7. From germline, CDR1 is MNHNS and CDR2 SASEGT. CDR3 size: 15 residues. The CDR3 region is CASIMGGRGSYEQYF. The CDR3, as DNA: TGTGCCAGCATCATGGGCGGGAGGGGCTCCTACGAGCAGTACTTC.